This TCR beta chain appears in the sequencing data of a study of metastatic and nonmetastatic thyroid tumors. Study-wide background: Peripheral blood and tumor or nodule samples from malignant and benign thyroid patients were compared. The study, taken as a whole, reports: Benign nodules reportedly had significantly lower TCR beta diversity than malignant thyroid tumors in blood and tumor.

Prior to thyroid surgery, none of the patients had received any treatment. This clone was detected ten times or more. Its specificity is not known. This CDR3 is 18 amino acids long. In germline, CDR1 is LNHDA, CDR2 SQIVND (reference sequence). The J segment lost 6 bases and the V segment lost 6 bases, leaving 18 bases of the junction unmatched. Original analysis: Differences in CDR3 between clinicopathological groups were drawn on to build a classifier intended to discriminate distant-metastatic papillary thyroid cancer patients. TCRdb reprocessed the PCR reads via MiXCR. TCRdb's processing, not the authors' own work, is the source of the V and J calls. The sample comprises 25,000 to 40,000 clones, about 17% of which are singletons, and about 4.4% rests with the top ten.

The TCR sequence derives from a female donor with papillary thyroid cancer or a benign thyroid nodule (not recorded which). Some clones in this sample may be carry-over from other donors' samples. The chain uses TRBV19 and TRBJ1-5; 9 nucleotides line up with TRBD1. Source material: blood. DNA of the CDR3: TGTGCCAGTAGCCCACCCCGGACAGGGGAGAATTTAGGTCAGCCCCAGCATTTT. It codes for CASSPPRTGENLGQPQHF.